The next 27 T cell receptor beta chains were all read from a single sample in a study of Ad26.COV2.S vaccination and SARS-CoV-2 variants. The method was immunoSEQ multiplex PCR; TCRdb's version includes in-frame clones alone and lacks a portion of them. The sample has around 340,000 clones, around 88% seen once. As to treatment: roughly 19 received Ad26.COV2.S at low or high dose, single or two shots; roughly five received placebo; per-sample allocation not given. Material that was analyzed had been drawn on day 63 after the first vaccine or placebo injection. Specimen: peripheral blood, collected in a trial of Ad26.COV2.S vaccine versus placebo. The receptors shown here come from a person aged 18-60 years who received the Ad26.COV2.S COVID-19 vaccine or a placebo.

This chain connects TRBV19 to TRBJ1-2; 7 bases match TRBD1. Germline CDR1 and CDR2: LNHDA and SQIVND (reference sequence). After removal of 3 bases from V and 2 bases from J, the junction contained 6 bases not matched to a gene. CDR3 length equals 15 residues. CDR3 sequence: CASSIKTDRNYGYTF. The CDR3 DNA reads TGTGCCAGTAGTATTAAGACGGACAGGAACTATGGCTACACCTTC.

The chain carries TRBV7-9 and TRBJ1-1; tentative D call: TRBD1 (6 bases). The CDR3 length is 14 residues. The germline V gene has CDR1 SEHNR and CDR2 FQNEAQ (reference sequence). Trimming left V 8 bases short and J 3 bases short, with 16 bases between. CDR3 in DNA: TGTGCCAGCGGGACTTACAGGGAGGACACTGAAGCTTTCTTT. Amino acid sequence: CASGTYREDTEAFF. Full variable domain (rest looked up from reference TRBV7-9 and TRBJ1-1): DTGVSQNPRHKITKRGQNVTFRCDPISEHNRLYWYRQTLGQGPEFLTYFQNEAQLEKSRLLSDRFSAERPKGSFSTLEIQRTEQGDSAMYLCASGTYREDTEAFFGQGTRLTVV.

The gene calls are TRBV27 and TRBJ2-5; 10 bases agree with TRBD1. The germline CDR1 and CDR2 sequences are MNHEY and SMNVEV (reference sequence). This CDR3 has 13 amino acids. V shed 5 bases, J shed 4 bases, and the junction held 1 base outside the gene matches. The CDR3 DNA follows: TGTGCCAGCAGTGGGGACAGGGGAGAGACCCAGTACTTC. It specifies CASSGDRGETQYF.

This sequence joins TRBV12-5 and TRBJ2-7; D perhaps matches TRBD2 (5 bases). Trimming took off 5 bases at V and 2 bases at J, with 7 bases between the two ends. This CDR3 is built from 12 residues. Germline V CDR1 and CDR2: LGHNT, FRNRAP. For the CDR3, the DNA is TGTGCTAGTGGTCCCGGGACCTACGAGCAGTACTTC. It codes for CASGPGTYEQYF.

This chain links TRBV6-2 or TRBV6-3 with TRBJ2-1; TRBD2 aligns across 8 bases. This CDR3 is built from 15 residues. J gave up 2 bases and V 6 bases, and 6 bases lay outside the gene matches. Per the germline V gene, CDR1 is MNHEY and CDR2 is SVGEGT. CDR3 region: CASSWGLGPYNEQFF. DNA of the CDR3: TGTGCCAGCAGCTGGGGACTAGGTCCCTACAATGAGCAGTTCTTC.

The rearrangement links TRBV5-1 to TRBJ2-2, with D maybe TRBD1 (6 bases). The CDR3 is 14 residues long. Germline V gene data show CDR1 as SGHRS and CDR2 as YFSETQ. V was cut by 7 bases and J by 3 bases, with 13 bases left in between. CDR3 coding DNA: TGCGCCAGCCAAGGACAGTGGCACACCGGGGAGCTGTTTTTT. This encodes CASQGQWHTGELFF.

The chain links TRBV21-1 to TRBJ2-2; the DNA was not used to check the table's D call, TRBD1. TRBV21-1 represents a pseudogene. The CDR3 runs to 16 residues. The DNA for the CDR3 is TGTGCCAGCAGCAGGGGGCAGGGGATTAACACCGGGGAGCTGTTTTTT. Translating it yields CASSRGQGINTGELFF.

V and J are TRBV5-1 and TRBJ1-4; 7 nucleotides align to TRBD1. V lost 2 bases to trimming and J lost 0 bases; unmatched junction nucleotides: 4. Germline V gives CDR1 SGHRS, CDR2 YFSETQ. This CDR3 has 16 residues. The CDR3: CASSLSGGPTNEKLFF. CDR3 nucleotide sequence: TGCGCCAGCAGCTTATCAGGGGGACCAACTAATGAAAAACTGTTTTTT.

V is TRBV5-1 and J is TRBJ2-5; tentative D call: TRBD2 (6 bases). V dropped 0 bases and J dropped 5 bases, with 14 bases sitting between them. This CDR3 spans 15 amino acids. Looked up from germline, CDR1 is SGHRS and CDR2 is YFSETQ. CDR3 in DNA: TGCGCCAGCAGCTTGGCGACTAGGAGGCTCGAGACCCAGTACTTC. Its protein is CASSLATRRLETQYF.

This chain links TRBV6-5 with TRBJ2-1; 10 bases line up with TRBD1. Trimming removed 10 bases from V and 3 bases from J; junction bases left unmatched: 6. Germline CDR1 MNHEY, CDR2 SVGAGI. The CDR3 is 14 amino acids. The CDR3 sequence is CANRGTGVYNEQFF. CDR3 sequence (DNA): TGTGCCAATCGGGGGACAGGGGTCTACAATGAGCAGTTCTTC.

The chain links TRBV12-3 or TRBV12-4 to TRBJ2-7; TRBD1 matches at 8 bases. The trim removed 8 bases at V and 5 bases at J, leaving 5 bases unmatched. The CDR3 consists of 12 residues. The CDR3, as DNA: TGTGCCAGCCGGACAGGGTTCAACGAGCAGTACTTC. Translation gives CASRTGFNEQYF.

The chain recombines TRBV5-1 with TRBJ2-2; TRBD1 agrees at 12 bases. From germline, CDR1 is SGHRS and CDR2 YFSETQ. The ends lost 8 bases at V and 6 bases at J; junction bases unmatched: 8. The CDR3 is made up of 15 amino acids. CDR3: CASALGTGGSGELFF. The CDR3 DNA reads TGCGCCAGTGCACTCGGGACAGGGGGCTCCGGGGAGCTGTTTTTT.

The CDR3 loop is CSVAAQETQYF. DNA for the CDR3: TGCAGCGTTGCAGCGCAAGAGACCCAGTACTTC. V is TRBV29-1 and J is TRBJ2-5; no firm D call. CDR3 size: 11 residues. V was cut by 4 bases and J by 2 bases, with 5 bases left in between. CDR1 is SQVTM, CDR2 ANQGSEA, per germline.

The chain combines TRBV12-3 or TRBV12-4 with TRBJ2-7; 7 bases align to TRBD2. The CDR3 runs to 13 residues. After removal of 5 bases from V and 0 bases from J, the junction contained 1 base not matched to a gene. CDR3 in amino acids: CASSRDYSYEQYF. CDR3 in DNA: TGTGCCAGCAGTAGGGACTACTCCTACGAGCAGTACTTC.

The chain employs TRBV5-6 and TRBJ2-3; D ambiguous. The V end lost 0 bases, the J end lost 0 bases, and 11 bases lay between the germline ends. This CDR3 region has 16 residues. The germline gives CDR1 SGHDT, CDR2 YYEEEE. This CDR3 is CASSLDEALSTDTQYF. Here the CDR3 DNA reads TGTGCCAGCAGCTTGGACGAGGCCTTAAGCACAGATACGCAGTATTTT.

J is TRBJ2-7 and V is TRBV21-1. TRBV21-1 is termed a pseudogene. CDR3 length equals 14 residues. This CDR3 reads CASSIAGDRYEQYF. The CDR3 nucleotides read TGTGCCAGCAGCATAGCGGGGGACCGCTACGAGCAGTACTTC.

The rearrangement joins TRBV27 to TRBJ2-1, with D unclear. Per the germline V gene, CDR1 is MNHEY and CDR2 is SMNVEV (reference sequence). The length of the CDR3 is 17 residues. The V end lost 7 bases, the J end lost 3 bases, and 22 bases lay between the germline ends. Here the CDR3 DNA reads TGTGCCAGCACCGACCCGAATTTGGACGGAAGCTACAATGAGCAGTTCTTC. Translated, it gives CASTDPNLDGSYNEQFF.

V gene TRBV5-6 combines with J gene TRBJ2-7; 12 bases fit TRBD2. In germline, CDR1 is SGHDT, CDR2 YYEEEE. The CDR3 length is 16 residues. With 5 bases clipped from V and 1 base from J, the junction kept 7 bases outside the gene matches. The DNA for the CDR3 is TGTGCCAGCAGTTCATGGACTAGCGGGATTTCCTACGAGCAGTACTTC. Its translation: CASSSWTSGISYEQYF.

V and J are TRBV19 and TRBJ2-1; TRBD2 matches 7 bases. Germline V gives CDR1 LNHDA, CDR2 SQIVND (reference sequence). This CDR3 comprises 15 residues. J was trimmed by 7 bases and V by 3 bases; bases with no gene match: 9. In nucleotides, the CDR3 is TGTGCCAGTAGTATTCAGCGGGGCTACAAAAATGAGCAGTTCTTC. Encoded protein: CASSIQRGYKNEQFF.

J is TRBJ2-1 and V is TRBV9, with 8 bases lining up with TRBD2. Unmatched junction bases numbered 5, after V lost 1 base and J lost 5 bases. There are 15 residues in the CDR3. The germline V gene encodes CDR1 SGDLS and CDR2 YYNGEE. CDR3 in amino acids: CASSVYSGGNNEQFF. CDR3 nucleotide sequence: TGTGCCAGCAGCGTATACAGCGGGGGTAACAATGAGCAGTTCTTC. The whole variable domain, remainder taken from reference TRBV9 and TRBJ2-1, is DSGVTQTPKHLITATGQRVTLRCSPRSGDLSVYWYQQSLDQGLQFLIQYYNGEERAKGNILERFSAQQFPDLHSELNLSSLELGDSALYFCASSVYSGGNNEQFFGPGTRLTVL.

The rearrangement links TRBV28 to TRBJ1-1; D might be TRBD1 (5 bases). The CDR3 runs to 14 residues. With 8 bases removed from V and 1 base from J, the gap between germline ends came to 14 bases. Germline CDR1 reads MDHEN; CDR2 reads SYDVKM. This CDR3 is CASRGGWENTEAFF. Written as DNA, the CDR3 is TGTGCCAGCCGGGGGGGGTGGGAGAACACTGAAGCTTTCTTT.

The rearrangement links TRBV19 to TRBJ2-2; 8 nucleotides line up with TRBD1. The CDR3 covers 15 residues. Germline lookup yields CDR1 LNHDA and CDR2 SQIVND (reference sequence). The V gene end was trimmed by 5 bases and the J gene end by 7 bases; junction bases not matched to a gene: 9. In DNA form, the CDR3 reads TGTGCCAGTAGTTGGCCAGGGGGCGATGGCGGGGAGCTGTTTTTT. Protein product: CASSWPGGDGGELFF.

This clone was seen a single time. The CDR3 protein is CATSASSDSPLHF. DNA of the CDR3: TGTGCCACCAGTGCCTCTTCCGATTCACCCCTCCACTTT. J is TRBJ1-6 and V is TRBV24-1, with unresolved D. Trimming removed 5 bases at V and 8 bases at J, with 9 bases between. This CDR3 has 13 amino acids. Germline V gene data show CDR1 as KGHDR and CDR2 as SFDVKD.

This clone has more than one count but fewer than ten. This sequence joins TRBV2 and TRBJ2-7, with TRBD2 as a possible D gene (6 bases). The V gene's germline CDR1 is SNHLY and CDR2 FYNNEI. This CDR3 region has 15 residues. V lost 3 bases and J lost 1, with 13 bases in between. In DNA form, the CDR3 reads TGTGCCAGCAGTGAGGGACTTCCTCTTTCCTACGAGCAGTACTTC. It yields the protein CASSEGLPLSYEQYF.

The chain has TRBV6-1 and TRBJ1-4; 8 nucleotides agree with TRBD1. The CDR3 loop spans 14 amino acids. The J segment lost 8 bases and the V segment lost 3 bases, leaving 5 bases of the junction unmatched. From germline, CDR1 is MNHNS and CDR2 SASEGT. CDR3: CASSESRDREKLFF. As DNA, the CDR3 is TGTGCCAGCAGTGAGTCCCGGGACAGGGAAAAACTGTTTTTT.

The CDR3 sequence is CASSLAYKNTEAFF. The CDR3, as DNA: TGTGCCAGCAGCTTAGCGTACAAGAACACTGAAGCTTTCTTT. The rearrangement links TRBV7-2 to TRBJ1-1; D gene uncertain. Germline CDR1 is SGHTA and CDR2 is FQGNSA. The V end was cut by 0 bases, the J end by 1 base, with 6 bases between. The CDR3 sequence is 14 residues long.

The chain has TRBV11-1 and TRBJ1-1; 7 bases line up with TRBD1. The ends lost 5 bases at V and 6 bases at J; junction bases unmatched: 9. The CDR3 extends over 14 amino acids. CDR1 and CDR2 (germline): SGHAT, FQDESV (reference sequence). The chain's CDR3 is CASSDRYRGAEAFF. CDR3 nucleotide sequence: TGTGCCAGCAGCGATCGGTACAGGGGCGCTGAAGCTTTCTTT.